The rows below give T cell receptor beta chains drawn from one sample of a study of beta chain features in type 1 diabetes. Produced via immunoSEQ multiplex PCR; TCRdb's table is partial and in-frame only. The table records approximately 730,000 clones, around an eighth of them present only once. Sequencing input: naive CD4+ T cells from blood. These TCRs come from a man aged 18 to 30 with type 1 diabetes. Both conserved end residues are part of each CDR3. Each record gives: J gene, D gene, clone size, V gene, CDR3 DNA, CDR3 protein. D genes are given only for firm matches. Clone size appears in some rows only: once, few, many, or a class for an expanded clone.

TRBJ2-7 | NA | NA | TRBV5-1 | TGCGCCAGCAGACACGGTGATGGCGAGCAGTACTTC | CASRHGDGEQYF
TRBJ2-1 | TRBD2 | few | TRBV30 | TGTGCCTGGAGTGTACTCGCGGGGGGGCCCTCCTACAATGAGCAGTTCTTC | CAWSVLAGGPSYNEQFF
TRBJ1-1 | NA | NA | TRBV19 | TGTGCCAGTTCCCGAGGGCAGTCGAACACTGAAGCTTTCTTT | CASSRGQSNTEAFF
TRBJ1-6 | NA | NA | TRBV30 | TGTGCCTGGAGTGAACTTTCAGGTTCACCCCTCCACTTT | CAWSELSGSPLHF
TRBJ1-2 | TRBD1 | few | TRBV7-6 | TGTGCCAGCAGCTCCATACAGGGGGGTAGTGGCTACACCTTC | CASSSIQGGSGYTF
TRBJ2-1 | NA | NA | TRBV30 | TGTGCCTGGAGGACACGGGGGAAGAGCTACAATGAGCAGTTCTTC | CAWRTRGKSYNEQFF
TRBJ2-3 | NA | few | TRBV6-5 | TGTGCCACCCGGGGGCTTGTCGCAGATACGCAGTATTTT | CATRGLVADTQYF
TRBJ2-1 | NA | few | TRBV7-9 | TGTGCCAGCAGGCGGACAGAAACATACAATGAGCAGTTCTTC | CASRRTETYNEQFF
TRBJ1-6 | TRBD1 | NA | TRBV5-4 | TGTGCCAGCAGCTTCGGGACAGGGAATTCACCCCTCCACTTT | CASSFGTGNSPLHF
TRBJ2-1 | NA | NA | TRBV30 | TGTGCCTGGAGTCCCAGGCACGCTGAGCAGTTCTTC | CAWSPRHAEQFF
TRBJ1-2 | NA | few | TRBV30 | TGTGCCTGCTGTTTTGGGGATACGGATGGCTACACCTTC | CACCFGDTDGYTF
TRBJ2-3 | NA | NA | TRBV15 | TGTGCCACCAGCAGAGCTATTGATACGCAGTATTTT | CATSRAIDTQYF
TRBJ2-3 | TRBD2 | NA | TRBV14 | TGTGCCAGCAGCCAGAGTCTAGCGGGGGTAGGGTATTTT | CASSQSLAGVGYF
TRBJ1-2 | NA | NA | TRBV18 | TGTGCCAGCTCACCAAAGGGAGCAATGGAAGGCTACACCTTC | CASSPKGAMEGYTF
TRBJ1-4 | NA | few | TRBV28 | TGTGCCAGCAGTTTGGAGGGCGCTAATGAAAAACTGTTTTTT | CASSLEGANEKLFF
TRBJ2-7 | NA | few | TRBV18 | TGTGCCAGCTCACCATCACAGTTAACCTACGAGCAGTACTTC | CASSPSQLTYEQYF
TRBJ1-2 | NA | NA | TRBV28 | TGTGCCAGCAGGGAAGCTAACTATGGCTACACCTTC | CASREANYGYTF
TRBJ1-1 | NA | NA | TRBV5-1 | TGCGCCAGCAGCTTGGAAGTGAACACTGAAGCTTTCTTT | CASSLEVNTEAFF
TRBJ1-5 | NA | NA | TRBV6-6 | TGTGCCAGCACTCGAGGGGATCAGCCCCAGCATTTT | CASTRGDQPQHF
TRBJ2-4 | NA | NA | TRBV12-2 | TGTGCAAGTCGCTTGGGACCGGGCGTTACTCTGGGGAAAAACATTCAGTACTTC | CASRLGPGVTLGKNIQYF
TRBJ1-1 | NA | NA | TRBV18 | TGTGCCAGCTCACCGGGGGTAGAGATCACTGAAGCTTTCTTT | CASSPGVEITEAFF
TRBJ1-2 | TRBD1 | few | TRBV7-2 | TGTGCCAGCAGCTTAGTACAGGGGAACGGCTACACCTTC | CASSLVQGNGYTF
TRBJ2-7 | NA | NA | TRBV6-5 | TGTGCCAGCAGCAACCGCTACGAGCAGTACTTC | CASSNRYEQYF
TRBJ1-2 | TRBD1 | few | TRBV29-1 | TGCAGCGTTCCGGACAGGGACGGTGGCTACACCTTC | CSVPDRDGGYTF
TRBJ2-3 | NA | NA | TRBV5-6 | TGTGCCAGCAGACTCCTGGTGGCAGATACGCAGTATTTT | CASRLLVADTQYF
TRBJ2-1 | TRBD1 | NA | TRBV28 | TGTGCCAGCAGAAAGCTACCGGGACAGAGCTCCTACAATGAGCAGTTCTTC | CASRKLPGQSSYNEQFF
TRBJ2-3 | TRBD1 | few | TRBV28 | TGTGCCAGCAGACTGGACAGGGCAGATACGCAGTATTTT | CASRLDRADTQYF
TRBJ2-7 | TRBD1 | few | TRBV30 | TGTGCCGGGACAGGTAATTCCTACGAGCAGTACTTC | CAGTGNSYEQYF
TRBJ1-1 | TRBD1 | NA | TRBV10-3 | TGTGCCGTGACGGGACAGGGGGCCGTTGAAGCTTTCTTT | CAVTGQGAVEAFF
TRBJ2-3 | NA | few | TRBV30 | TGTGCCTGGAGTGCGCACCCGGACCGATCAGATACGCAGTATTTT | CAWSAHPDRSDTQYF
TRBJ1-2 | NA | NA | TRBV12-5 | TGTGCTAGTGGTGACCCGGACGGCGGCGGCTACACCTTC | CASGDPDGGGYTF
TRBJ2-5 | TRBD1 | NA | TRBV18 | TGTGCCAGCTCCCGAGGACAGGGGTTGGAGACCCAGTACTTC | CASSRGQGLETQYF
TRBJ2-3 | NA | NA | TRBV7-3 | TGTGCCAGCAGCTTAAGACACAGCGCAGATACGCAGTATTTT | CASSLRHSADTQYF
TRBJ2-5 | TRBD2 | NA | TRBV7-3 | TGTGCCAGCAGCTTAAGGGCTAGCGGGGGAGAGACCCAGTACTTC | CASSLRASGGETQYF
TRBJ2-7 | NA | few | TRBV27 | TGTGCCAGCAGTTCGACCCTATACGAGCAGTACTTC | CASSSTLYEQYF
TRBJ2-7 | NA | few | TRBV30 | TGTGCCTGGAGTGGAGGGTACGAGCAGTACTTC | CAWSGGYEQYF
TRBJ1-5 | TRBD1 | NA | TRBV7-9 | TGTGCCAGCAGCCCCGGGACAGCTAATCAGCCCCAGCATTTT | CASSPGTANQPQHF
TRBJ1-1 | NA | few | TRBV5-6 | TGTGCCAGCGGAAGGAACACTGAAGCTTTCTTT | CASGRNTEAFF
TRBJ2-7 | NA | few | TRBV9 | TGTGCCAGCAGCGTATCATGGGTCTCCTACGAGCAGTACTTC | CASSVSWVSYEQYF
TRBJ2-1 | NA | few | TRBV7-8 | TGTGCCAGCAGCCCAAGACAGGAAACTTACAAAAACAATGAGCAGTTCTTC | CASSPRQETYKNNEQFF
TRBJ1-2 | NA | NA | TRBV11-3 | TGTGCCAGCAGCTTAACGGCTAACTATGGCTACACCTTC | CASSLTANYGYTF
TRBJ2-5 | NA | few | TRBV6-5 | TGTGCCAGCAGGCCCGGCGTCCAAGAGACCCAGTACTTC | CASRPGVQETQYF
TRBJ2-1 | NA | few | TRBV7-3 | TGTGCCAGCAGCACAGGGTACGGTGAGCAGTTCTTC | CASSTGYGEQFF
TRBJ2-3 | TRBD1 | NA | TRBV7-7 | TGTGCTAGCAGCCCGACAGGGGATAGCACAGATACGCAGTATTTT | CASSPTGDSTDTQYF
TRBJ1-5 | NA | NA | TRBV4-1 | TGCGCCAGCAGACGGGACTCCGTTTTTGAACAGCCCCAGCATTTT | CASRRDSVFEQPQHF
TRBJ1-3 | NA | NA | TRBV7-2 | TGTGCCAGCAGCTTATGGGCTTCCCCATCTGGAAACACCATATATTTT | CASSLWASPSGNTIYF
TRBJ2-5 | NA | NA | TRBV2 | TGTGCCAGCAGTGCCAGGGAAGAGACCCAGTACTTC | CASSAREETQYF
TRBJ2-7 | NA | few | TRBV28 | TGTGCCAGCAGTTTACCCAGGGTTGAGTACGAGCAGTACTTC | CASSLPRVEYEQYF
TRBJ2-3 | TRBD2 | NA | TRBV14 | TGTGCCAGCAGCACCACTAGCGGGGGTACTCCCCGCACAGATACGCAGTATTTT | CASSTTSGGTPRTDTQYF
TRBJ1-1 | TRBD1 | NA | TRBV10-3 | TGTGCCATCCGGAGTAAGGGGGCGGTAGGGTCTGAAGCTTTCTTT | CAIRSKGAVGSEAFF
TRBJ2-2 | NA | NA | TRBV9 | TGTGCCAGCAGCGTTCAGGGGCACGCCGGGGAGCTGTTTTTT | CASSVQGHAGELFF
TRBJ2-3 | NA | NA | TRBV5-1 | TGCGCCAGCAGGGCAGGGATTAGCACAGATACGCAGTATTTT | CASRAGISTDTQYF
TRBJ1-1 | NA | few | TRBV7-2 | TGTGCCAGCAGCGCCCCGGGAAGGTCCCAGAACACTGAAGCTTTCTTT | CASSAPGRSQNTEAFF
TRBJ1-5 | NA | NA | TRBV30 | TGTGCCTGGAGCACTCCGGGACGGGAGCCGAATCAGCCCCAGCATTTT | CAWSTPGREPNQPQHF